This T cell receptor (beta chain) comes out of a study of cytomegalovirus exposure and HLA in healthy donors. Findings and limits, study-wide: TCR beta V segments were, for the most part, productive about 87% or about 30% of the time in an earlier analysis. Most TCR sequences showed up rarely, but some public TCRs showed up in many donors. Reportedly, a later analysis found an Asian-associated ancestry cluster had fewer N-insertions than the roughly 700-donor mean.

Primers: 60 Vbeta forward and 13 Jbeta reverse. Profiled with immunoSEQ multiplex PCR; TCRdb holds only in-frame clones, not every one. The sample has 100,000 to 150,000 clones, roughly two thirds seen once. The CDR3 is 15 amino acids. The germline gives CDR1 SEHNR, CDR2 FQNEAQ (reference sequence). Losses at the gene ends were 1 base for V and 8 bases for J; bases not matched to a gene: 10. As regards this clone: Its target is unknown.

This clonotype was obtained from a man aged 30 to 45 in good health and CMV-seropositive. Specimen: PBMCs. The V and J genes are TRBV7-9 and TRBJ1-1; 7 bases fit TRBD1. The CDR3 DNA follows: TGTGCCAGCAGCTTAGGAGGGGGCAGGGGGATGGAAGCTTTCTTT. This sequence encodes CASSLGGGRGMEAFF.